The 2 T cell receptor beta chains in this list originate from one sample, sequenced in a study of cytomegalovirus exposure and HLA in healthy donors (dated by TCRdb to about 2017). Library method: the immunoSEQ multiplex PCR assay. For the multiplex PCR, a mixture combining 60 forward primers for TCR Vbeta segments and 13 reverse primers for TCR Jbeta segments was used. Imported from immuneACCESS, the table was reduced by TCRdb to in-frame sequences with V and J called. These copies leave out some clones; in studies compared against another copy, an unresolved V gene accounts for under half, and the cause of the remainder is not known. This sample has roughly 140,000 clones in its table, and 60% to 85% of those were observed once. The biggest ten clones account for about 6.8% of the sample. Source material: PBMCs. These TCRs come from a man aged 40-49 years in good health and CMV-seropositive.

The rearrangement links TRBV9 to TRBJ2-2; 13 bases align to TRBD2. This CDR3 region has 20 residues. The germline gives CDR1 SGDLS, CDR2 YYNGEE. V trimming: 4 bases; J trimming: 3 bases; junction bases outside the gene matches: 15. The CDR3 is CASSPSRGLAGRPHTGELFF. The CDR3 DNA sequence: TGTGCCAGCAGCCCCAGCCGGGGACTAGCGGGAAGGCCCCACACCGGGGAGCTGTTTTTT. The full variable domain, with the rest looked up from reference TRBV9 and TRBJ2-2, is DSGVTQTPKHLITATGQRVTLRCSPRSGDLSVYWYQQSLDQGLQFLIQYYNGEERAKGNILERFSAQQFPDLHSELNLSSLELGDSALYFCASSPSRGLAGRPHTGELFFGEGSRLTVL.

The rearrangement uses TRBV19 and TRBJ1-4; 8 nucleotides agree with TRBD1. Germline-derived CDR1 and CDR2 are LNHDA and SQIVND (reference sequence). Germline trimming cut 3 bases from V and 6 bases from J; bases unmatched to any gene: 6. The CDR3 sequence is 15 residues long. CDR3 amino acids: CASSMDRAIDEKLFF. The DNA of the CDR3 is TGTGCCAGTAGTATGGACAGGGCTATTGATGAAAAACTGTTTTTT.